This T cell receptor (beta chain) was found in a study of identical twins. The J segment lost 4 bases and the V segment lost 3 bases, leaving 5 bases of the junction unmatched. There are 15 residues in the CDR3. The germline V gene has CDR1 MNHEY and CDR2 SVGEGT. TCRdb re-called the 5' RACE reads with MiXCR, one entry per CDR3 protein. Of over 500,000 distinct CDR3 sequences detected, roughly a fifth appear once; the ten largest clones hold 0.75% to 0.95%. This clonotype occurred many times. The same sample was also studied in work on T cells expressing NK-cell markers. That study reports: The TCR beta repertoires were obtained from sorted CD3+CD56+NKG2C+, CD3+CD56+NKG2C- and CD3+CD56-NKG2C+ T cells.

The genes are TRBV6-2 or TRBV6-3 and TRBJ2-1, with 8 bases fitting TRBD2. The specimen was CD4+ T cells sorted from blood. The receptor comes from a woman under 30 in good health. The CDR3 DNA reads TGTGCCAGCAGTTATTTCGGGACTAGTTACAATGAGCAGTTCTTC. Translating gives CASSYFGTSYNEQFF.